This T cell receptor (beta chain) originates from a study of blood T cell repertoires in COVID-19. The table came from immunoSEQ multiplex PCR; TCRdb's copy has only in-frame clones and leaves some out. The sample carries 40,000 to 55,000 clones, roughly 80% recorded once. CDR1 is SGHRS and CDR2 is YFSETQ in the germline V gene. Trimming removed 0 bases at V and 4 bases at J, with 10 bases between. This CDR3 spans 15 amino acids. The sequenced sample was peripheral blood. The gene calls are TRBV5-1 and TRBJ2-2, with D uncertain. This sequence originates from a human donor in a cohort sampled during active COVID-19. The CDR3 region has the DNA TGCGCCAGCAGCTTGGTGGCGGTCCTCACCGGGGAGCTGTTTTTT. Translating gives CASSLVAVLTGELFF.